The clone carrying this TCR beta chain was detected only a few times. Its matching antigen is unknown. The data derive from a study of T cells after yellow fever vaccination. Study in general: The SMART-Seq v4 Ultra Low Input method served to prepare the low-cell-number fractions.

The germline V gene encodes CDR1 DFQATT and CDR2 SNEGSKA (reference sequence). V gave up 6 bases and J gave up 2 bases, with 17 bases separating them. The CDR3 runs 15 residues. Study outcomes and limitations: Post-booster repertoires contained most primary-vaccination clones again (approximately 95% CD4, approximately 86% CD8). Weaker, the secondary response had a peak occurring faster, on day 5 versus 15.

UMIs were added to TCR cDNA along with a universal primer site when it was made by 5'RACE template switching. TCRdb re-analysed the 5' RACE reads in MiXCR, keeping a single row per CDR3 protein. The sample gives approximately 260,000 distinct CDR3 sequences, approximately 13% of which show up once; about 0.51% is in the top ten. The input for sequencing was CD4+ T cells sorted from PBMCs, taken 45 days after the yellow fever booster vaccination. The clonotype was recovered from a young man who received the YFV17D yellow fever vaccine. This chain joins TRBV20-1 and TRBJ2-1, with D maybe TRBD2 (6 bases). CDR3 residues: CSANSIAEPYNEQFF. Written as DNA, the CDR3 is TGCAGTGCCAACTCTATAGCGGAGCCCTACAATGAGCAGTTCTTC.